The 5 T cell receptor beta chains listed next were all sequenced from one sample in a study of blood T cell repertoires in COVID-19. Assay: immunoSEQ multiplex PCR; the TCRdb copy retains only in-frame clones and omits some. The sample yields some 150,000 clones, approximately 88% seen once. The source material was peripheral blood. The receptors here all came from a woman aged 55-70 years who had recovered from COVID-19.

The V call is TRBV7-9, the J call TRBJ2-1; 8 bases agree with TRBD1. Unmatched junction bases numbered 2, after V lost 5 bases and J lost 2 bases. CDR1 SEHNR and CDR2 FQNEAQ come from the germline V gene (reference sequence). The CDR3 contains 14 residues. CDR3 in amino acids: CASSIQGAYNEQFF. In DNA form, the CDR3 reads TGTGCCAGCAGCATACAGGGGGCCTACAATGAGCAGTTCTTC.

The gene calls are TRBV12-3 or TRBV12-4 and TRBJ1-1, with D unresolved. The CDR3 extends over 13 amino acids. The V end lost 5 bases, the J end lost 1 base, and 8 bases lay between the germline ends. CDR3 sequence reads: CASSLSGNTEAFF. The CDR3 nucleotides read TGTGCCAGCAGTCTCAGCGGGAACACTGAAGCTTTCTTT.

The J gene is TRBJ2-1, the V gene TRBV9; tentative D call: TRBD2 (6 bases). In germline, CDR1 is SGDLS, CDR2 YYNGEE. The germline V and J ends were trimmed by 0 bases and 3 bases, with 10 bases remaining between them. The CDR3 spans 15 residues. Here the CDR3 reads CASSVGRGGYNEQFF. The CDR3 coding sequence is TGTGCCAGCAGCGTAGGGCGGGGCGGCTACAATGAGCAGTTCTTC.

This chain joins TRBV29-1 and TRBJ1-4, with D possibly being TRBD1 (5 bases). This CDR3 contains 15 residues. CDR1 and CDR2 from the germline V gene are SQVTM and ANQGSEA. The ends were cut back, 4 bases at V and 0 bases at J, with 12 bases in the middle. As DNA, the CDR3 is TGCAGCGTTGCGGGACTGACTCCAACTAATGAAAAACTGTTTTTT. Translated: CSVAGLTPTNEKLFF. The entire variable domain, with the rest obtained from reference TRBV29-1 and TRBJ1-4, is as follows: SAVISQKPSRDICQRGTSLTIQCQVDSQVTMMFWYRQQPGQSLTLIATANQGSEATYESGFVIDKFPISRPNLTFSTLTVSNMSPEDSSIYLCSVAGLTPTNEKLFFGSGTQLSVL.

Only one count was recorded for this clone. The rearrangement joins TRBV5-4 to TRBJ2-7; 12 nucleotides align to TRBD1. Per the germline V gene, CDR1 is SGHNT and CDR2 is YYREEE (reference sequence). The J segment lost 6 bases and the V segment lost 0 bases, leaving 4 bases of the junction unmatched. CDR3 length: 15 residues. CDR3 in amino acids: CASSLGGQGAGEQYF. For the CDR3, the DNA is TGTGCCAGCAGCTTGGGGGGACAGGGGGCCGGCGAGCAGTACTTC.